The rows below give T cell receptor beta chains drawn from one sample of a study of a mutant IDH1 vaccine in newly diagnosed glioma. Clones were sequenced by immunoSEQ multiplex PCR, and TCRdb holds only the in-frame ones, with some missing. The sample has tens of thousands of clones, 65% to 80% seen once; the top ten hold 1.8%. The sample in question was PBMCs, obtained from a glioma patient treated with radiotherapy, temozolomide or both. These receptors were obtained from a woman aged 40 to 49 with glioma. The CDR3 runs from the conserved cysteine through the conserved F or W. Each record gives: D gene, clone size, V gene, J gene, CDR3 DNA, CDR3 protein. The D gene is left open where the match is weak. Size tells how often a clone was seen (once, few, many) or the class of an expanded clone, and some rows leave it out.

.	.	TRBV25-1	TRBJ1-2	TGTGCCAGCAGTGACCGGTATGGCTACACCTTC	CASSDRYGYTF
TRBD2	.	TRBV5-1	TRBJ2-7	TGCGCCAGCAGCACGGTTCTGGCCCGGGAGGACGAGCAGTACTTC	CASSTVLAREDEQYF
TRBD1	once	TRBV19	TRBJ2-7	TGTGCCAGTAATGACAGACCGGGACAGGGGGTCTACGAGCAGTACTTC	CASNDRPGQGVYEQYF
.	once	TRBV2	TRBJ2-5	TGTGCCAGCAGTGAAGCACCGGCTCAAGAGACCCAGTACTTC	CASSEAPAQETQYF
.	.	TRBV7-2	TRBJ2-3	TGTGCCAGCAGCGGAGAGTTGGTTACGCAGTATTTT	CASSGELVTQYF
TRBD1	.	TRBV30	TRBJ2-7	TGTGCCTGGACCGGACAGGGTTACTACGAGCAGTACTTC	CAWTGQGYYEQYF
.	.	TRBV29-1	TRBJ1-4	TGCAGCGCCGCCTCCGATCAAGATGAAAAACTGTTTTTT	CSAASDQDEKLFF
.	.	TRBV6-1	TRBJ1-1	TGTGCCAGCAGTGCGGGAGGGACGGGTATGAACACTGAAGCTTTCTTT	CASSAGGTGMNTEAFF
.	few	TRBV6-5	TRBJ1-1	TGTGCCAGCAGTTATGGAGGGAACACTGAAGCTTTCTTT	CASSYGGNTEAFF
TRBD2	.	TRBV18	TRBJ2-5	TGTGCCAGCGCCTCCTCCGGGACTAGGGAGACCCAGTACTTC	CASASSGTRETQYF
TRBD1	.	TRBV2	TRBJ1-2	TGTGCCAGCAGGGCCGGGACAGGCGAAGGCTACACCTTC	CASRAGTGEGYTF
.	few	TRBV30	TRBJ1-1	TGTGCCTGGAGCCCCCATTTCACAGGGTTCACTGAAGCTTTCTTT	CAWSPHFTGFTEAFF
.	.	TRBV13	TRBJ2-1	TGTGCCAGCAGCTTAGGATCCGGACGGTACAATGAGCAGTTCTTC	CASSLGSGRYNEQFF
.	.	TRBV4-3	TRBJ2-3	TGCGCCAGCAGCCAATGGGGAAAAGATACGCAGTATTTT	CASSQWGKDTQYF
.	.	TRBV5-1	TRBJ1-5	TGCGCCAGCAGCGCGGACGGATTCAATCAGCCCCAGCATTTT	CASSADGFNQPQHF
.	.	TRBV6-6	TRBJ1-2	TGTGCCAGCAGTGACCAGGGATTTGGCGGCTACACCTTC	CASSDQGFGGYTF
.	.	TRBV19	TRBJ1-5	TGTGCCAGCATCCGGGCCGGAGGGAATCAGCCCCAGCATTTT	CASIRAGGNQPQHF
.	.	TRBV29-1	TRBJ1-4	TGCAGCGTTGAAGTGGGAAAACTGTTTTTT	CSVEVGKLFF
TRBD2	.	TRBV5-6	TRBJ2-7	TGTGCCAGCAGTAGCGGGGGGCGAGCCTACGAGCAGTACTTC	CASSSGGRAYEQYF
TRBD2	.	TRBV5-4	TRBJ2-1	TGTGCCAGCAGGCTTCTAGCGGAGTCCTACAATGAGCAGTTCTTC	CASRLLAESYNEQFF
.	.	TRBV5-5	TRBJ1-6	TGTGCCAGCAGCAAGACCAGGGGTGAGAATTCACCCCTCCACTTT	CASSKTRGENSPLHF
TRBD1	.	TRBV15	TRBJ2-7	TGTGCCACCAGCACAGTTAGGGCCGGGACAGGGGGTATCTACGAGCAGTACTTC	CATSTVRAGTGGIYEQYF
.	.	TRBV6-1	TRBJ1-4	TGTGCCAGCAGCGAACGGCAGGCAACTTTTAATGAAAAACTGTTTTTT	CASSERQATFNEKLFF
.	.	TRBV19	TRBJ2-7	TGTGCCAGTAGTCCGAGGACCGAGGCGAATTACGAGCAGTACTTC	CASSPRTEANYEQYF
.	.	TRBV19	TRBJ1-3	TGTGCCACCGTAACTCCGGGAAACACCATATATTTT	CATVTPGNTIYF
TRBD1	.	TRBV5-1	TRBJ2-7	TGCGCCAGCAGCCCCCGACAGGGAGCCCACGAGCAGTACTTC	CASSPRQGAHEQYF
.	.	TRBV7-2	TRBJ2-2	TGTGCCAGCAGCCTCCGGCCTGCTGGGGAGCTGTTTTTT	CASSLRPAGELFF
.	.	TRBV30	TRBJ1-1	TGTGCCTGGAGTCCGGCGCCGTTTGGGTACACTGAAGCTTTCTTT	CAWSPAPFGYTEAFF
TRBD1	.	TRBV18	TRBJ2-7	TGTGCCAGCTCACCGACAGGGAGCGAGCAGTACTTC	CASSPTGSEQYF
.	.	TRBV9	TRBJ1-2	TGTGCCAGCAGAGAAACAGGGAAGGTTACTGGCTACACCTTC	CASRETGKVTGYTF
.	.	TRBV6-5	TRBJ1-6	TGTGCCAGCAGTCCACCACAGGGCCGTAATTCACCCCTCCACTTT	CASSPPQGRNSPLHF
.	.	TRBV7-2	TRBJ2-5	TGTGCCAGCAGCTTAGTTATATTCCAAGAGACCCAGTACTTC	CASSLVIFQETQYF
.	.	TRBV14	TRBJ1-5	TGTGCCAGCAGCCAGGGTTTACATCAGCCCCAGCATTTT	CASSQGLHQPQHF
.	.	TRBV2	TRBJ1-5	TGTGCCAGCAGAGCGGACATTAGCAATCAGCCCCAGCATTTT	CASRADISNQPQHF
.	few	TRBV30	TRBJ1-1	TGTGCCTGGAGATCGATGCGGTTGGACACTGAAGCTTTCTTT	CAWRSMRLDTEAFF
TRBD1	.	TRBV6-5	TRBJ2-7	TGTGCCAGCTGGGACAGACCTTACGAGCAGTACTTC	CASWDRPYEQYF
.	.	TRBV6-7	TRBJ2-7	TGTGCCAGCAGGCCGGGGGATAGTGGATACGAGCAGTACTTC	CASRPGDSGYEQYF
.	.	TRBV9	TRBJ2-2	TGTGCCAGCAGCCGAGGGGGGACAGCGAACACCGGGGAGCTGTTTTTT	CASSRGGTANTGELFF
TRBD2	.	TRBV5-6	TRBJ2-1	TGTGCCAGCAGCTTGGAATTAGCGGGGGAGAATGAGCAGTTCTTC	CASSLELAGENEQFF
.	.	TRBV27	TRBJ1-6	TGTGCCAGCAGTCTAGTCTATAATTCACCCCTCCACTTT	CASSLVYNSPLHF
.	.	TRBV6-6	TRBJ2-7	TGTGCCAGTTCCCACGGCAGGGACTTCTACGAGCAGTACTTC	CASSHGRDFYEQYF
.	.	TRBV7-9	TRBJ1-2	TGTGCCAGCAGCTTACCCACAGGTTCCTATGGCTACACCTTC	CASSLPTGSYGYTF
.	.	TRBV10-1	TRBJ1-1	TGCGCCAGCAGTGCAGGGACACCTATTGAAGCTTTCTTT	CASSAGTPIEAFF
TRBD2	.	TRBV2	TRBJ2-1	TGTGCCAGCACCTCCAGGACTAGCGGCTACAATGAGCAGTTCTTC	CASTSRTSGYNEQFF
TRBD2	.	TRBV2	TRBJ2-1	TGTGCCAGCAGTGACCCGGGGGGTAGGTACAATGAGCAGTTCTTC	CASSDPGGRYNEQFF
.	.	TRBV30	TRBJ1-1	TGTGCCTGGAGTTTGGGGCCCAACACTGAAGCTTTCTTT	CAWSLGPNTEAFF
.	.	TRBV6-5	TRBJ2-7	TGTGCCAGCAGTTACCTAGGCCCCCAAACCGAGCAGTACTTC	CASSYLGPQTEQYF
TRBD1	.	TRBV6-6	TRBJ2-2	TGTGCCAGCAGTTTCCAGGGGGCAAACACCGGGGAGCTGTTTTTT	CASSFQGANTGELFF
.	.	TRBV6-6	TRBJ1-5	TGTGCCACATCGATGGGGGGGGAGGATCAGCCCCAGCATTTT	CATSMGGEDQPQHF
TRBD1	.	TRBV6-1	TRBJ2-7	TGTGCTAATTCAAGGGGGCCCTTCTACGAGCAGTACTTC	CANSRGPFYEQYF
TRBD1	.	TRBV19	TRBJ1-1	TGTGCCAGTAGTACCACAGGGGTAGCTGAAGCTTTCTTT	CASSTTGVAEAFF
TRBD1	.	TRBV7-9	TRBJ2-2	TGTGCCAGCAGCTTATTCCCAGGGGGCCAGACCGGGGAGCTGTTTTTT	CASSLFPGGQTGELFF
.	.	TRBV2	TRBJ1-5	TGTGCCAGCAGTGGGGGGGCAAGTTTGGGAGGCAATCAGCCCCAGCATTTT	CASSGGASLGGNQPQHF
.	.	TRBV5-1	TRBJ1-2	TGCGCCAGCAGCCCGGCAGTCGCCATTGGTGGCTACACCTTC	CASSPAVAIGGYTF